Sequencing of this T cell receptor (beta chain) was carried out in a study of a mutant IDH1 vaccine in newly diagnosed glioma. Whole-study context: Eight vaccinations went to patients in weeks 1, 3, 5, 7, 11, 15, 19, 23. Onset of vaccination occurred 4-6 weeks following radiotherapy alone, or with temozolomide cycles. Findings and limits, study-wide: With respect to changes in top peripheral T cell clonotypes, pseudoprogression seemed unrelated.

With regard to this clone: Its antigen is as yet unknown.

Assay: immunoSEQ multiplex PCR; the TCRdb copy retains only in-frame clones and omits some. Altogether tens of thousands of clones are present, 82% being singletons, with the ten largest covering approximately 3.1%. After removal of 4 bases from V and 7 bases from J, the junction contained 9 bases not matched to a gene. The germline V gene has CDR1 SGHRS and CDR2 YFSETQ. This CDR3 contains 15 residues. As to time point: week 5, during vaccination. The content of each vaccine dose was 300 ug of mutant IDH1 20-mer peptide, and topical imiquimod accompanied it. Each donor presented with a new WHO grade 3 or 4 astrocytoma that tested IDH1-mutant and showed ATRX loss.

This receptor was obtained from a woman between 18 and 29 years old with glioma. Some clones in this sample may be carry-over from other donors' samples. Sequenced material: PBMCs, taken from a glioma patient whose treatment included an IDH1 peptide vaccine. The chain couples TRBV5-1 to TRBJ2-3, with 10 bases that match TRBD1. CDR3 amino acids: CASSTQTGGEYTQYF. CDR3 sequence (DNA): TGCGCCAGCAGCACGCAGACAGGGGGCGAGTATACGCAGTATTTT.